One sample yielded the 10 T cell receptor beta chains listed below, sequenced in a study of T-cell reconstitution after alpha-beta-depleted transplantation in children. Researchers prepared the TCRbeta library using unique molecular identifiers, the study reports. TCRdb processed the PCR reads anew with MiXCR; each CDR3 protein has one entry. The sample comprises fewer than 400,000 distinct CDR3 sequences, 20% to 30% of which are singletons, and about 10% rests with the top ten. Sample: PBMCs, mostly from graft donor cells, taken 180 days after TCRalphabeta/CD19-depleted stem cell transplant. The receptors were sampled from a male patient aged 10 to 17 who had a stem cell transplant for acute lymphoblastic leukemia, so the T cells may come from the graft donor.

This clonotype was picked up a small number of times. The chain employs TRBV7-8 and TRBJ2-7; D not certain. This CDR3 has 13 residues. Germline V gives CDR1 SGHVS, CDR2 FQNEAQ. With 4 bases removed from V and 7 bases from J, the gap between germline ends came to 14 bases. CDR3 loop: CASSSGLGWEQYF. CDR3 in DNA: TGTGCCAGCAGCTCCGGGCTAGGCTGGGAGCAGTACTTC.

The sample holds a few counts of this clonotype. CDR3 protein: CSARGRAGNEQFF. The CDR3 DNA reads TGCAGTGCTAGAGGACGGGCGGGGAATGAGCAGTTCTTC. The chain employs TRBV20-1 and TRBJ2-1, with D maybe TRBD2 (6 bases). V lost 1 base to trimming and J lost 7 bases, with 11 bases between them. The CDR3 is 13 residues long. Germline V gene data show CDR1 as DFQATT and CDR2 as SNEGSKA (reference sequence).

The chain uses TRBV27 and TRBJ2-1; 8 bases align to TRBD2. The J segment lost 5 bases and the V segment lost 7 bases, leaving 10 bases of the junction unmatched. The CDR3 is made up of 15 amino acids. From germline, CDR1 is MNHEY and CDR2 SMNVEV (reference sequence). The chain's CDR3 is CASKWRLAGDNEQFF. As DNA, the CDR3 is TGTGCCAGCAAATGGCGGCTAGCGGGCGACAATGAGCAGTTCTTC.

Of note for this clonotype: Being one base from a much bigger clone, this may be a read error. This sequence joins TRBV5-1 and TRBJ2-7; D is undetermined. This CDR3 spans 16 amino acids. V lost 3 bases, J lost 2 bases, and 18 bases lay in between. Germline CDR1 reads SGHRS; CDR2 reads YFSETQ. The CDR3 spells CASSSPSGRVPYEQYF. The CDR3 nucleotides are TGCGCCAGCAGCTCCCCCTCCGGACGGGTCCCCTACGAGCAGTACTTC.

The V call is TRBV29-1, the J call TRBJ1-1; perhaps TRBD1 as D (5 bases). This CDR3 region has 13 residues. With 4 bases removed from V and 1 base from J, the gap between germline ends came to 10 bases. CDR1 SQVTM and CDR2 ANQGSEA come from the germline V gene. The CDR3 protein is CSVVGGANTEAFF. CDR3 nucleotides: TGCAGCGTTGTCGGAGGGGCGAACACTGAAGCTTTCTTT.

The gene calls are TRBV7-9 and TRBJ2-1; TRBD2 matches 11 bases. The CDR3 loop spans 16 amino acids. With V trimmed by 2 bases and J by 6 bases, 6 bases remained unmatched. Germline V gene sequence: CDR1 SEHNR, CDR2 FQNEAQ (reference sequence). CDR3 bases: TGTGCCAGCAGCTTAACGTACCTAGCGGGAGGCAATGAGCAGTTCTTC. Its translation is CASSLTYLAGGNEQFF. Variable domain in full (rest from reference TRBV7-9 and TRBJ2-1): DTGVSQNPRHKITKRGQNVTFRCDPISEHNRLYWYRQTLGQGPEFLTYFQNEAQLEKSRLLSDRFSAERPKGSFSTLEIQRTEQGDSAMYLCASSLTYLAGGNEQFFGPGTRLTVL.

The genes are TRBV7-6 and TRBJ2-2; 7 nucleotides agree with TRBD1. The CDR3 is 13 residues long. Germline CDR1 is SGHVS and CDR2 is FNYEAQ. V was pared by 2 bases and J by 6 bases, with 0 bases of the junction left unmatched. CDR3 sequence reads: CASSLQGAGELFF. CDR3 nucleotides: TGTGCCAGCAGCTTACAGGGGGCCGGGGAGCTGTTTTTT.

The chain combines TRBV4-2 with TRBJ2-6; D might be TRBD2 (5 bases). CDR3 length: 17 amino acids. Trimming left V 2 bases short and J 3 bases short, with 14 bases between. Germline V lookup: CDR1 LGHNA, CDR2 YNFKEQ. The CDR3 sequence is CASSQLGGGFGANVLTF. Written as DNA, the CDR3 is TGTGCCAGCAGCCAATTAGGAGGAGGCTTTGGGGCCAACGTCCTGACTTTC.

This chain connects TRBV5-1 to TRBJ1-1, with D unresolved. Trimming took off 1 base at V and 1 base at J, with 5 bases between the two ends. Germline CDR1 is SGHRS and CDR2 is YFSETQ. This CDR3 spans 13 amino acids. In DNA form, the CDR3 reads TGCGCCAGCAGCTTGAAGGGGAACACTGAAGCTTTCTTT. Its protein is CASSLKGNTEAFF. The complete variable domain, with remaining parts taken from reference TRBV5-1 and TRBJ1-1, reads KAGVTQTPRYLIKTRGQQVTLSCSPISGHRSVSWYQQTPGQGLQFLFEYFSETQRNKGNFPGRFSGRQFSNSRSEMNVSTLELGDSALYLCASSLKGNTEAFFGQGTRLTVV.

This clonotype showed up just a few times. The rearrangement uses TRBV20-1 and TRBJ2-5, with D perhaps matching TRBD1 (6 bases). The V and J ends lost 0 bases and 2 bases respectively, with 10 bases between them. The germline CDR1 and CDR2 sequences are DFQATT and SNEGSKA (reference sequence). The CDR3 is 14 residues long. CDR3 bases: TGCAGTGCTAGAGAGGGGGCGGCGCAAGAGACCCAGTACTTC. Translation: CSAREGAAQETQYF.